This TCR beta chain was documented in a study of cytomegalovirus exposure and HLA in healthy donors. PCR employed 60 Vbeta and 13 Jbeta primers. Repertoires were generated with immunoSEQ multiplex PCR, while TCRdb's copy carries only in-frame clones and drops some. This table has tens of thousands of clones, around 78% appearing once. The sample taken for sequencing was PBMCs. This receptor was taken from a male donor in good health and CMV-seropositive.

The CDR3, as DNA: TGTGCCAGCAGCTATTACGGGGATAGCAGATCTTCACCCCTCCACTTT. Translating it yields CASSYYGDSRSSPLHF. This chain uses TRBV7-2 with TRBJ1-6; D is ambiguous. The ends were cut back, 4 bases at V and 9 bases at J, with 19 bases in the middle. The CDR3 is 16 residues long. Germline V CDR1 and CDR2: SGHTA, FQGNSA.